This T cell receptor beta chain was sequenced for a study of T cell responses to AZD1222 COVID-19 vaccine. The overall study: Pooling was applied to second doses at about 4 or about 12 weeks. Study results and caveats: Clonal diversity was possibly underestimated, and white British individuals and females predominated among donors. Just five to seven AZD1222 recipients tested seropositive at baseline. Nearly half of spike-specific TCRs reportedly go after variant regions that carry no mutations.

A word on this clone: Its antigen is currently unknown.

The method was immunoSEQ multiplex PCR; TCRdb's version includes in-frame clones alone and lacks a portion of them. The sample gives 95,000 to 150,000 clones, roughly 88% of which show up once; about 3.7% is in the top ten. This CDR3 contains 18 residues. The J segment lost 2 bases and the V segment lost 1 base, leaving 10 bases of the junction unmatched. Germline-derived CDR1 and CDR2 are LGHDT and YNNKEL (reference sequence). The source was peripheral blood, collected on day 0 of AZD1222 vaccination. The rearrangement links TRBV3-1 (or the pseudogene TRBV3-2) to TRBJ2-7, with 11 bases identical to TRBD2. The clonotype was recovered from an adult in good health. The CDR3 DNA is TGTGCCAGCAGCCAAGGCATCCAATCGGGACTAGCGGCCTACGAGCAGTACTTC. As protein: CASSQGIQSGLAAYEQYF.